This T cell receptor beta chain originates from a study of OX40 agonist ivuxolimab in advanced cancers. Study-wide findings and caveats: Relative to CD4+, CD8+ T cells held more expanded clones on average.

Sequenced by immunoSEQ multiplex PCR; TCRdb stores in-frame clones only, minus some. The sample has 65,000 to 100,000 clones; around 90% are singletons. Germline lookup yields CDR1 ENHRY and CDR2 SYGVKD. The CDR3 has 15 residues. Between the trimmed V and J ends, which lost 6 bases and 1 base, there was a span of 15 bases. Concerning this clone itself: Its specificity is not known.

The receptor was derived from an adult with an advanced solid tumor such as melanoma, head and neck, liver or kidney cancer. Sequenced material: CD4+ or CD8+ T cells sorted from blood, taken in a trial of the OX40 agonist ivuxolimab. The chain combines TRBV10-3 with TRBJ1-1; tentatively, D is TRBD1 (5 bases). CDR3 amino acids: CAIRGRRESNTEAFF. CDR3 nucleotides: TGTGCCATCAGAGGACGCAGGGAGTCGAACACTGAAGCTTTCTTT.